This T cell receptor (beta chain) was found in a study of OX40 agonist ivuxolimab in advanced cancers. Regarding the research as a whole: Ivuxolimab was a fully human IgG2 agonistic monoclonal antibody targeting the costimulatory receptor OX40 (CD134). Intravenous ivuxolimab was administered to patients every 2 weeks at six dose levels: 0.01, 0.1, 0.3, 1.5, 3 and 10 mg/kg. Among the roughly 54 dose-escalation patients, approximately 20 had hepatocellular carcinoma, around 15 melanoma, 9 renal cell carcinoma and 9 head and neck cancer. The dose-escalation cohort was about 83% male with a mean age of around 64 years, ranging from roughly 23 to 79. Prior anti-PD-1, anti-PD-L1 or anti-CTLA-4 therapy was permitted, and checkpoint inhibitors had been received by more than 35% of dose-escalation patients. Three dose-escalation patients achieved partial responses, one with hepatocellular carcinoma and two with cutaneous melanoma. The point of sequencing TCRbeta in the periphery was to test whether ivuxolimab changed TCR sequence diversity and drove clonal T-cell expansion. The paper describes the monotherapy dose-escalation part (N ≈ 50 patients) of the phase I trial of ivuxolimab. Beyond this particular receptor, the publication reports: Clonal expansion of both CD4+ and CD8+ blood T cells was observed from baseline to week 6 at doses 0.1 to 3.0 mg/kg. In the 0.1-3.0 mg/kg groups, partial responders had among the lowest normalized peripheral clonal expansion, particularly in CD8+ T cells. Low levels of normalized T-cell clonal expansion were also seen in some patients who did not respond. After ivuxolimab, expanded clones were on average more numerous among CD8+ T cells than among CD4+ T cells. Antigen specificity was not determined for the clonally expanded peripheral T cells.

The trial excluded patients who had a history of autoimmune disease or who were on systemic immunosuppression. In every dose cohort, peripheral blood was drawn for TCR sequencing at baseline, cycle 4 day 1, and cycle 7 day 1. The samples were drawn from a first-in-human, open-label, multicenter phase I dose-escalation trial of ivuxolimab. Adults with locally advanced or metastatic melanoma, renal cell, hepatocellular, or head and neck squamous cell carcinoma were enrolled in the trial. Before TCR sequencing, CD4+ and CD8+ T cells were separately sorted from peripheral blood. Worth noting for this clone: Its antigen is unknown. Base qualities are not recorded, but no much larger clone differs from it by a single base.

For CDR1 and CDR2, the germline V gene (reference sequence) lists MNHNY and SVGAGI. V is reduced by 0 bases and J by 0 bases, leaving a spacing of 3 bases between them. Including cysteine and phenylalanine, the CDR3 has 13 amino acids. Only CDR3 DNA is held: 39 bases, read in frame from base 1. For sequencing of the TCRbeta CDR3 region, genomic DNA was extracted from the sorted cells. The immunoSEQ Assay was used for sequencing of TCRbeta CDR3 regions. The source is immuneACCESS, and TCRdb retained only in-frame sequences with V and J called. Part of the clones is not carried over; for the studies checked, unresolved V genes explain less than half of this, and the remainder is unexplained. For this sample there are some 86,000 clones; 70% to 90% appear just once. The ten largest make up 3.5% to 4.5% of the sample.

The material sequenced was CD4+ or CD8+ T cells sorted from blood, taken in a trial of the OX40 agonist ivuxolimab. This clonotype was sampled from an adult with an advanced solid tumor such as melanoma, head and neck, liver or kidney cancer. The sequence is built from TRBV6-6 and TRBJ2-7; the D gene cannot be resolved reliably. The bases read TGTGCCAGCAGTTACTCTGTCTCCTACGAGCAGTACTTC. It encodes CASSYSVSYEQYF.